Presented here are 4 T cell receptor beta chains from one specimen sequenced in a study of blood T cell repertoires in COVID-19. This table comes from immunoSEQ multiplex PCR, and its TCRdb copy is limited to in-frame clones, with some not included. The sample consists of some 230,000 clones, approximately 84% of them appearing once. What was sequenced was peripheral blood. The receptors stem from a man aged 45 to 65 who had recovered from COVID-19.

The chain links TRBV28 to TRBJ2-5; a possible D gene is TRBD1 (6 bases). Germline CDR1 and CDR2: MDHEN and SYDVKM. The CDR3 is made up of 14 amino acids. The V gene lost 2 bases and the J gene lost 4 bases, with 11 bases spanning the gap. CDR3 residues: CASSLPGQRETQYF. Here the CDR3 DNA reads TGTGCCAGCAGTTTACCAGGACAGAGAGAGACCCAGTACTTC.

The CDR3 is CASMFYFRVGTGNTIYF. As DNA, the CDR3 is TGTGCCAGCATGTTTTATTTCCGGGTTGGTACTGGAAACACCATATATTTT. The rearrangement uses TRBV2 and TRBJ1-3; D gene ambiguous. The CDR3 covers 17 residues. CDR1 and CDR2 (germline): SNHLY, FYNNEI. With 7 bases removed from V and 2 bases from J, the gap between germline ends came to 21 bases.

The CDR3 DNA is TGTGCCAGCAGTTTATCGATAAACTCGCAGGCCTATGGCTACACCTTC. It codes for CASSLSINSQAYGYTF. This chain connects TRBV27 to TRBJ1-2; D unresolved. This CDR3 spans 16 amino acids. V lost 0 bases, J lost 4 bases, and 15 bases lay in between. The germline gives CDR1 MNHEY, CDR2 SMNVEV (reference sequence).

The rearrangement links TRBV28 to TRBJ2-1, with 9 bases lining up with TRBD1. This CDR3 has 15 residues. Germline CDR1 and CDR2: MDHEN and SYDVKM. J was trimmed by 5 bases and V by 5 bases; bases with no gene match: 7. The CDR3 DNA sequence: TGTGCCAGCAGTCAAACCGGGACAGGGAACAATGAGCAGTTCTTC. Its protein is CASSQTGTGNNEQFF.